This TCR beta chain was captured in a study of CD4 T cell repertoires in COVID-19. Across the whole study: Other coronavirus spike proteins restimulated relabeled CFSE-low cells expanded with IL-2 for 10 days.

Sequencing was performed with immunoSEQ multiplex PCR; in TCRdb, only in-frame clones are kept and a portion is missing. Among some 71,000 clones, about 80% were seen once, and the ten largest hold about 0.5%. V lost 2 bases and J 7 bases, leaving 8 bases between the germline ends. The CDR3 sequence is 12 residues long. These memory T cells were uncultured and sequenced directly after ex vivo isolation. V usage is TRBV12-3 or TRBV12-4 and J usage is TRBJ1-2; D remains ambiguous. The specimen comprised CD4+ T cells from peripheral blood, sampled after recovery from COVID-19. The receptor comes from a human donor who had COVID-19. The chain's CDR3 is CASSLQGLGYTF. The CDR3 DNA reads as TGTGCCAGCAGTTTACAAGGGCTTGGCTACACCTTC.